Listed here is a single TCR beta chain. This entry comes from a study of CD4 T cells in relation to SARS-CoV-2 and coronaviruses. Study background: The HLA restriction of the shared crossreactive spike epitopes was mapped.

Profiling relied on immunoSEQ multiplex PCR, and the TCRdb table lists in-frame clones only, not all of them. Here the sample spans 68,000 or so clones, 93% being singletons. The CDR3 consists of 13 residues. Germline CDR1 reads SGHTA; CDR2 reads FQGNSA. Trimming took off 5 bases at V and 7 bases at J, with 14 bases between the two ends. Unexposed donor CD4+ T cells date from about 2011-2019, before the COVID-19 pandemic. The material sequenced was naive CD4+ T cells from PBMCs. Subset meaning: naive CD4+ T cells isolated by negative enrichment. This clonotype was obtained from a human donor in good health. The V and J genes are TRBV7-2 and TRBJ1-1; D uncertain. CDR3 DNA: TGTGCCAGCAGCGACCCCGGGCGGGGTGAAGCTTTCTTT. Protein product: CASSDPGRGEAFF.